These T cell receptor beta chains were read from a single sample in a study of T cell responses to AZD1222 COVID-19 vaccine. Measured with immunoSEQ multiplex PCR; TCRdb has only the in-frame clones, and not every one. The table records some 97,000 clones, roughly 89% of them present only once. The sequences come from peripheral blood, collected on day 0 of AZD1222 vaccination. Receptor source: an adult in good health. The CDR3 runs from the conserved cysteine through the conserved F or W. A D gene is named only where the DNA matches it firmly. Not all rows give a size; the values are once, few, many and, for expanded clones, a class.

CSVRQGLSEQYF,TGCAGCGTTAGACAGGGTTTATCCGAGCAGTACTTC,.,TRBD1,TRBV29-1,TRBJ2-7
CASSTRGSNQPQHF,TGTGCCAGCTCAACTCGCGGTAGCAATCAGCCCCAGCATTTT,.,.,TRBV28,TRBJ1-5
CASSPRGRSGYDQPQHF,TGTGCCAGCTCCCCAAGGGGCAGGTCCGGTTATGATCAGCCCCAGCATTTT,.,.,TRBV18,TRBJ1-5
CASSLTDGETQYF,TGTGCCAGCAGCTTAACTGATGGAGAGACCCAGTACTTC,.,.,TRBV7-9,TRBJ2-5
CASSFSQQGRGGYTF,TGTGCCAGCAGCTTTTCCCAACAGGGTCGGGGTGGCTACACCTTC,once,.,TRBV5-6,TRBJ1-2
CATSDSDHFGGYTF,TGTGCCACCAGTGACTCCGACCATTTCGGTGGCTACACCTTC,.,.,TRBV24-1,TRBJ1-2
CASRLRQGQQPQHF,TGTGCCAGCAGGCTACGACAGGGTCAACAACCCCAGCATTTT,once,TRBD1,TRBV2,TRBJ1-5
CASSFRDRTNNYGYTF,TGTGCCAGCAGCTTCCGTGACAGGACTAATAACTATGGCTACACCTTC,.,.,TRBV9,TRBJ1-2
CASSLAGTGGTEAFF,TGCGCCAGCAGCTTGGCCGGAACAGGAGGAACTGAAGCTTTCTTT,.,.,TRBV5-1,TRBJ1-1
CASSPLGQDNEQFF,TGTGCCAGCTCACCCCTGGGACAGGACAATGAGCAGTTCTTC,.,TRBD1,TRBV18,TRBJ2-1
CASSATGGGVGGYTF,TGTGCCAGCAGTGCGACAGGGGGAGGCGTTGGGGGCTACACCTTC,.,TRBD1,TRBV2,TRBJ1-2
CASSPRKDLYGYTF,TGTGCCAGCTCACCACGTAAGGACCTCTATGGCTACACCTTC,.,.,TRBV18,TRBJ1-2
CASSSFALTPSTDTQYF,TGTGCCAGCAGCTCCTTCGCATTAACACCTAGCACAGATACGCAGTATTTT,.,.,TRBV7-8,TRBJ2-3
CASSRHEREKLFF,TGTGCCAGTAGTCGGCATGAGCGAGAAAAACTGTTTTTT,.,.,TRBV19,TRBJ1-4
CASSKGTAAYEQYF,TGTGCCAGCAGCAAAGGAACTGCGGCCTACGAGCAGTACTTC,.,.,TRBV9,TRBJ2-7
CASSSANFQPQHF,TGTGCCAGCAGTTCCGCTAATTTTCAGCCCCAGCATTTT,.,.,TRBV27,TRBJ1-5
CASSRTGDSQETQYF,TGTGCCAGTAGTCGGACAGGGGACAGCCAAGAGACCCAGTACTTC,once,TRBD1,TRBV19,TRBJ2-5
CASSLFGTGGETQYF,TGCGCCAGCAGCTTGTTCGGGACAGGGGGAGAGACCCAGTACTTC,.,TRBD1,TRBV5-1,TRBJ2-5
CASSVGVSTYEQYF,TGTGCCAGCAGCGTAGGGGTATCCACCTACGAGCAGTACTTC,.,.,TRBV9,TRBJ2-7
CASSLRPDTEAFF,TGTGCCAGCAGCTTGAGGCCCGACACTGAAGCTTTCTTT,.,.,TRBV5-5,TRBJ1-1
CASSGTESNTEAFF,TGTGCCAGCTCCGGGACAGAGTCGAACACTGAAGCTTTCTTT,.,TRBD1,TRBV18,TRBJ1-1
CASSPRQGQGGYTF,TGTGCCAGCAGTCCCCGACAGGGGCAAGGGGGCTACACCTTC,.,TRBD1,TRBV28,TRBJ1-2
CTSSQDRRGRRGYTF,TGCACCAGCAGCCAAGATAGGCGAGGGCGGCGGGGCTACACCTTC,.,.,TRBV1,TRBJ1-2
CASSQGQTNYGYTF,TGCGCCAGCAGCCAAGGACAGACTAACTATGGCTACACCTTC,.,.,TRBV4-1,TRBJ1-2
CASSLNRGYTF,TGTGCCAGCAGCTTAAATCGGGGCTACACCTTC,.,.,TRBV7-9,TRBJ1-2
CASSLGGYNSPLHF,TGTGCCAGCAGCTTAGGCGGTTATAATTCACCCCTCCACTTT,.,.,TRBV7-3,TRBJ1-6
CASERRSDSNYGYTF,TGTGCCAGTGAGCGCAGGTCGGACAGTAACTATGGCTACACCTTC,.,.,TRBV19,TRBJ1-2
CASSLGLEAEQFF,TGTGCCAGCAGCTTGGGTTTGGAAGCTGAGCAGTTCTTC,.,.,TRBV5-4,TRBJ2-1
CASSLVSGGDGYTF,TGCGCCAGCAGCTTGGTGTCAGGGGGCGATGGCTACACCTTC,.,TRBD1,TRBV5-1,TRBJ1-2
CASSPHFPGCDEQYF,TGTGCCAGCAGCCCCCATTTTCCCGGATGCGACGAGCAGTACTTC,.,.,TRBV21-1,TRBJ2-7
CASSEAGTGGYGANVLTF,TGTGCCAGCAGTGAAGCGGGGACAGGGGGATATGGGGCCAACGTCCTGACTTTC,.,TRBD1,TRBV6-1,TRBJ2-6
CASSRSGTYSTDTQYF,TGTGCCAGCAGCCGAAGCGGGACCTATTCCACAGATACGCAGTATTTT,.,TRBD2,TRBV28,TRBJ2-3
CASRGGDRGYEKLFF,TGTGCCAGCAGGGGGGGGGACAGGGGCTATGAAAAACTGTTTTTT,.,TRBD1,TRBV28,TRBJ1-4
CATRTRRRDRETQYF,TGTGCCACCCGAACCAGGAGGAGGGACCGGGAGACCCAGTACTTC,.,.,TRBV28,TRBJ2-5
CASSEAGGVGEQFF,TGTGCCAGCAGTGAAGCGGGCGGGGTAGGAGAGCAGTTCTTC,.,.,TRBV6-1,TRBJ2-1
CSASAPGQGTYEQYF,TGCAGTGCTAGTGCACCGGGACAGGGGACCTACGAGCAGTACTTC,.,TRBD1,TRBV20-1,TRBJ2-7
CASSLVGTGGFGEQYF,TGCGCCAGCAGCTTGGTCGGGACAGGGGGCTTCGGCGAGCAGTACTTC,.,TRBD1,TRBV5-1,TRBJ2-7
CASSPGGSHVDIQYF,TGCGCCAGCAGCCCGGGGGGGTCCCACGTGGACATTCAGTACTTC,.,TRBD2,TRBV5-1,TRBJ2-4
CASSESVTTGQGRTEAFF,TGTGCCAGCAGTGAATCGGTTACCACCGGACAGGGGCGGACTGAAGCTTTCTTT,.,TRBD1,TRBV6-1,TRBJ1-1
CASSRQEEYGYTF,TGTGCCAGCAGCCGCCAGGAGGAATATGGCTACACCTTC,.,.,TRBV6-5,TRBJ1-2
CSGTSGNTDTQYF,TGCAGCGGGACTAGCGGCAACACAGATACGCAGTATTTT,.,TRBD2,TRBV29-1,TRBJ2-3
CAWSGGYGYTF,TGTGCCTGGAGTGGTGGGTATGGCTACACCTTC,.,.,TRBV30,TRBJ1-2
CASRDSIMNTEAFF,TGCGCCTCCCGGGACAGTATAATGAACACTGAAGCTTTCTTT,once,TRBD1,TRBV5-1,TRBJ1-1
CASSRRTGASTDTQYF,TGCGCCAGCAGCCGTAGGACAGGGGCTAGCACAGATACGCAGTATTTT,.,TRBD1,TRBV4-1,TRBJ2-3
CASSLTGGNEKLFF,TGTGCCAGCAGCCTTACAGGGGGCAATGAAAAACTGTTTTTT,.,TRBD1,TRBV3-1/TRBV3-2,TRBJ1-4
CASSFRGKGAQETQYF,TGCGCCAGCAGCTTCCGCGGAAAGGGGGCTCAAGAGACCCAGTACTTC,.,TRBD1,TRBV5-1,TRBJ2-5
CASSTRTGSIGELFF,TGTGCCAGCAGCACCCGGACAGGGAGTATCGGGGAGCTGTTTTTT,.,TRBD1,TRBV3-1/TRBV3-2,TRBJ2-2
CASSQPGARELFF,TGTGCCAGCAGCCAGCCCGGGGCCCGGGAGCTGTTTTTT,.,.,TRBV5-4,TRBJ2-2
CASSQGPGRITETQYF,TGTGCCAGCAGCCAAGGGCCGGGCAGAATTACGGAGACCCAGTACTTC,few,.,TRBV14,TRBJ2-5
CASSVAETNYGYTF,TGTGCCAGCAGCGTGGCAGAGACTAACTATGGCTACACCTTC,.,.,TRBV9,TRBJ1-2
CASSRGGTLNNEQFF,TGTGCCAGCAGCCGAGGAGGGACCCTAAACAATGAGCAGTTCTTC,.,.,TRBV7-6,TRBJ2-1
CASSLGHSGLAGTVNEQYF,TGTGCCAGCAGCTTAGGCCACTCGGGACTAGCGGGTACAGTCAACGAGCAGTACTTC,.,TRBD2,TRBV13,TRBJ2-7
CASSSLAGVTDTQYF,TGTGCCAGCAGCTCCTTAGCGGGGGTCACAGATACGCAGTATTTT,.,TRBD2,TRBV3-1/TRBV3-2,TRBJ2-3
CATSRDRGSYEQYF,TGTGCCACCAGCAGAGATCGAGGTAGCTACGAGCAGTACTTC,.,.,TRBV15,TRBJ2-7
CASRGEGNIQYF,TGTGCCAGCAGGGGAGAAGGAAACATTCAGTACTTC,.,.,TRBV6-5,TRBJ2-4
CASSEDWTITDTQYF,TGTGCCAGCAGTGAGGACTGGACAATCACAGATACGCAGTATTTT,.,.,TRBV6-4,TRBJ2-3
CASSQASGRNEQFF,TGTGCCAGCTCACAGGCTAGCGGGAGAAATGAGCAGTTCTTC,.,TRBD2,TRBV18,TRBJ2-1